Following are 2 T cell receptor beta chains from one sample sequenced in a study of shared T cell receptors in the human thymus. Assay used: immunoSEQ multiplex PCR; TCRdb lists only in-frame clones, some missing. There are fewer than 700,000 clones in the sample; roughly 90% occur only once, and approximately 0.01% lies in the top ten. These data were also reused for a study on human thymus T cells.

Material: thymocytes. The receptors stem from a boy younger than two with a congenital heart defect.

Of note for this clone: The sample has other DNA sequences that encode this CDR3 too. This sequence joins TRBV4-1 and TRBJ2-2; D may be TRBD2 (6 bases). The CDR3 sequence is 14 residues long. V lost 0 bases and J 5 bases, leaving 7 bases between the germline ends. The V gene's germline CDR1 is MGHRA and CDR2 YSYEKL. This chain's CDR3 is CASSQDRGTGELFF. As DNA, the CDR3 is TGCGCCAGCAGCCAAGATCGGGGGACCGGGGAGCTGTTTTTT.

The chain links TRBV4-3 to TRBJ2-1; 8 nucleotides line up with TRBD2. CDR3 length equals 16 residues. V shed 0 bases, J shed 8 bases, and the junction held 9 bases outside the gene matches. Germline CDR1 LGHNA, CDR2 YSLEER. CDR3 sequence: CASSQEPSGRSHEQFF. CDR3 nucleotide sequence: TGCGCCAGCAGCCAAGAACCTAGCGGGCGTAGCCATGAGCAGTTCTTC.